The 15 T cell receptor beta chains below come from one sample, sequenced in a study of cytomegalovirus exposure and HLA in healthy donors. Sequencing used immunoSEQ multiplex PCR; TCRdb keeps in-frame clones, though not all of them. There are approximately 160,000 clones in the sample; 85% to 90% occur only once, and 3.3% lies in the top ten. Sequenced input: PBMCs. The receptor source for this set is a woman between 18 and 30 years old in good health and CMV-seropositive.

The CDR3 here is CASSFWDRGDEKLFF. CDR3 DNA sequence: TGTGCCAGCAGTTTCTGGGACAGGGGAGATGAAAAACTGTTTTTT. The chain links TRBV14 to TRBJ1-4, with TRBD1 matching over 10 bases. Germline lookup yields CDR1 SGHDN and CDR2 FVKESK. This CDR3 has 15 residues. The junction had 7 bases not matched to a gene; V was cut back by 6 bases and J by 6 bases. Together with reference TRBV14 and TRBJ1-4, the CDR3 gives the full variable domain: EAGVTQFPSHSVIEKGQTVTLRCDPISGHDNLYWYRRVMGKEIKFLLHFVKESKQDESGMPNNRFLAERTGGTYSTLKVQPAELEDSGVYFCASSFWDRGDEKLFFGSGTQLSVL.

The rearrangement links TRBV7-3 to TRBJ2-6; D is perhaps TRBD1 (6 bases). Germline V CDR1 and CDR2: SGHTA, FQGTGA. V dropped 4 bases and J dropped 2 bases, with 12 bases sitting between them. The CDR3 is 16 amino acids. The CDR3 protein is CASSSNTGTGANVLTF. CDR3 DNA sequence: TGTGCCAGCAGCTCAAACACAGGGACTGGGGCCAACGTCCTGACTTTC. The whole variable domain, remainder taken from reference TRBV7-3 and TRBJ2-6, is GAGVSQTPSNKVTEKGKYVELRCDPISGHTALYWYRQSLGQGPEFLIYFQGTGAADDSGLPNDRFFAVRPEGSVSTLKIQRTERGDSAVYLCASSSNTGTGANVLTFGAGSRLTVL.

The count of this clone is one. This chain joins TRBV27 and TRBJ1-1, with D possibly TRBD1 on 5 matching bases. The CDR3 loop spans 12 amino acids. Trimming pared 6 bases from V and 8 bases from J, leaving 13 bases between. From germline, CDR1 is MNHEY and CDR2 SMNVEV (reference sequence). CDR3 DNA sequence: TGTGCCAGCAGCGGTACAGGACGCGAAGCTTTCTTT. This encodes CASSGTGREAFF.

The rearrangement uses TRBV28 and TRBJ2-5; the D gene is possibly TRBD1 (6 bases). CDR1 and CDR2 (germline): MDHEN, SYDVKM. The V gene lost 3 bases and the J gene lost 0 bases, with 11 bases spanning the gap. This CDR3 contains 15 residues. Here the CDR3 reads CASSLTGPYQETQYF. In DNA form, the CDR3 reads TGTGCCAGCAGTTTGACAGGACCGTACCAAGAGACCCAGTACTTC.

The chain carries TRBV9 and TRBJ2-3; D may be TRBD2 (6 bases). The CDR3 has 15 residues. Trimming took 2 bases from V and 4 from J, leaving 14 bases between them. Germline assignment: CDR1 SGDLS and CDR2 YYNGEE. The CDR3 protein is CASSVGLQRADTQYF. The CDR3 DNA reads TGTGCCAGCAGCGTGGGACTGCAGCGTGCAGATACGCAGTATTTT.

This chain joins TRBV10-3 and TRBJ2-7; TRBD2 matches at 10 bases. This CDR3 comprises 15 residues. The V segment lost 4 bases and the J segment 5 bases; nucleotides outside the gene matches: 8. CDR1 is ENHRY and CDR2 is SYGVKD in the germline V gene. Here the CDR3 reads CAISGAAAGGDEQYF. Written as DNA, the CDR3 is TGTGCCATCAGTGGCGCCGCAGCGGGAGGGGACGAGCAGTACTTC.

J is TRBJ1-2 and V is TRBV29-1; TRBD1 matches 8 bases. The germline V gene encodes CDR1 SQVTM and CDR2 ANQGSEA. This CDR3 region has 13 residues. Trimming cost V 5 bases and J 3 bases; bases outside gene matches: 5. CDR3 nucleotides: TGCAGCGTTTCCCAGGGGGCTTACTATGGCTACACCTTC. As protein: CSVSQGAYYGYTF.

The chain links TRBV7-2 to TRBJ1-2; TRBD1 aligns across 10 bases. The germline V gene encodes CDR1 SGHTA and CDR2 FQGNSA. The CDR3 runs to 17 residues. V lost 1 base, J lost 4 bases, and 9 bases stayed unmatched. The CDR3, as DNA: TGTGCCAGCAGCTTAGGAGGGACAGGGGCCTCCATCTATGGCTACACCTTC. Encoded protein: CASSLGGTGASIYGYTF.

The CDR3 reads CASSHDFWAARGGYTF. CDR3 sequence (DNA): TGTGCCAGCAGCCACGATTTCTGGGCCGCCCGTGGAGGCTACACCTTC. The V and J genes are TRBV7-2 and TRBJ1-2; D is uncertain. Deletions cut 5 bases from V and 8 bases from J, with 24 bases between. The CDR3 contains 16 residues. Looked up from germline, CDR1 is SGHTA and CDR2 is FQGNSA.

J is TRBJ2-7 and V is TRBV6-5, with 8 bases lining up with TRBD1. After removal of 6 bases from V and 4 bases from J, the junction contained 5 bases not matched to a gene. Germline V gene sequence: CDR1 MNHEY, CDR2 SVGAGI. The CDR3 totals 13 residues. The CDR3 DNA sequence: TGTGCCAGCAGAAGGACAGGGTCTTACGAGCAGTACTTC. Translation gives CASRRTGSYEQYF.

The CDR3 reads CASSETTNTGELFF. CDR3 DNA sequence: TGTGCCAGCAGTGAGACAACGAACACCGGGGAGCTGTTTTTT. V usage is TRBV6-4 and J usage is TRBJ2-2, with D unresolved. Germline loops: CDR1 MRHNA, CDR2 SNTAGT. The CDR3 totals 14 residues. V was shortened by 3 bases and J by 0 bases, with 5 bases between the two germline ends.

DNA of the CDR3: TGTGCCAGCAGCACCGGACTAGCGGGGAACACAGATACGCAGTATTTT. It specifies CASSTGLAGNTDTQYF. The chain is built from TRBV7-8 and TRBJ2-3; 12 positions agree with TRBD2. The CDR3 runs to 16 residues. CDR1 and CDR2 from the germline V gene are SGHVS and FQNEAQ. Trimming at V came to 5 bases and at J to 2 bases, leaving 5 bases not matched to a gene.

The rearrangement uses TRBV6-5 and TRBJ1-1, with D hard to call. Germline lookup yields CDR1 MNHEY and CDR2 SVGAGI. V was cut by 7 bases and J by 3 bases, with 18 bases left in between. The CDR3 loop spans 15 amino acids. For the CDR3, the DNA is TGTGCCAGCACCAAGACCGGCCGGGGAGACACTGAAGCTTTCTTT. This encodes CASTKTGRGDTEAFF.

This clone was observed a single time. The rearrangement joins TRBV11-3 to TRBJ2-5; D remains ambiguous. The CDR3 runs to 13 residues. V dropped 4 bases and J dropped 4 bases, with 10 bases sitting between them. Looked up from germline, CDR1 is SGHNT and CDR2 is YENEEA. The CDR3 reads CASSSEVGETQYF. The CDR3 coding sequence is TGTGCCAGCAGCTCTGAGGTGGGAGAGACCCAGTACTTC.

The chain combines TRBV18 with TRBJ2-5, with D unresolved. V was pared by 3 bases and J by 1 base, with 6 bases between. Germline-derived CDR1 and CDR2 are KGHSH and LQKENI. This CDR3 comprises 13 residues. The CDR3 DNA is TGTGCCAGCTCACCCCCGGTCCAAGAGACCCAGTACTTC. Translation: CASSPPVQETQYF.